The rows below give T cell receptor beta chains drawn from one sample of a study of cytomegalovirus exposure and HLA in healthy donors. The table came from immunoSEQ multiplex PCR; TCRdb's copy has only in-frame clones and leaves some out. This table holds just over 150,000 clones, roughly 72% found once. Input material: PBMCs. The receptors come from a man between 35 and 55 years old in good health and CMV-seropositive. Both conserved end residues are part of each CDR3. The D gene is left open where the match is weak. Rows give clone size only sometimes, using once, few, many, or a class for an expanded clone.

TRBV7-6	TRBJ1-2	NA	NA	CASSFRAQGYGYTF	TGTGCCAGCAGCTTTAGGGCACAGGGCTATGGCTACACCTTC
TRBV7-3	TRBJ2-5	NA	TRBD2	CASSLGLRGNQETQYF	TGTGCCAGCAGCTTGGGGCTGCGGGGGAACCAAGAGACCCAGTACTTC
TRBV5-1	TRBJ1-2	NA	TRBD1	CASSLGDRSRDGYTF	TGCGCCAGCAGCTTGGGGGACAGGAGTCGGGATGGCTACACCTTC
TRBV11-3	TRBJ2-1	NA	NA	CASSLDPQSRSEQFF	TGTGCCAGCAGCTTAGATCCCCAGTCAAGGAGTGAGCAGTTCTTC
TRBV7-8	TRBJ2-3	NA	NA	CASSLARVSRTDTQYF	TGTGCCAGCAGCTTAGCGAGGGTGTCCAGGACAGATACGCAGTATTTT
TRBV7-9	TRBJ1-1	NA	NA	CASSPTEGEAFF	TGTGCCAGCAGCCCGACGGAGGGTGAAGCTTTCTTT
TRBV4-2	TRBJ1-1	few	NA	CASSQERGKNTEAFF	TGTGCCAGCAGCCAAGAACGAGGCAAGAACACTGAAGCTTTCTTT
TRBV30	TRBJ1-6	NA	NA	CAWSQGRGNSPLHF	TGTGCCTGGAGCCAAGGCAGGGGTAATTCACCCCTCCACTTT
TRBV28	TRBJ1-1	once	TRBD1	CASSSHRGLPEAFF	TGTGCCAGCAGTTCACACAGGGGGCTCCCTGAAGCTTTCTTT
TRBV4-2	TRBJ2-2	NA	TRBD2	CASSQETGTMDTGELFF	TGTGCCAGCAGCCAGGAAACCGGGACTATGGATACCGGGGAGCTGTTTTTT
TRBV10-3	TRBJ2-5	NA	NA	CAISESRQLGAPQYF	TGTGCCATCAGTGAGTCTAGGCAGCTCGGAGCCCCCCAGTACTTC
TRBV28	TRBJ2-1	NA	TRBD1	CASLPGTVSYNEQFF	TGTGCCAGCCTACCCGGGACAGTCTCCTACAATGAGCAGTTCTTC
TRBV11-2	TRBJ1-3	NA	NA	CASSPRGGLPSGNTIYF	TGTGCCAGCAGCCCTCGGGGAGGGCTCCCCTCTGGAAACACCATATATTTT
TRBV11-3	TRBJ2-1	NA	TRBD1	CASSLGTGSNEQFF	TGTGCCAGCAGCCTCGGGACAGGGTCAAATGAGCAGTTCTTC
TRBV10-3	TRBJ2-7	few	NA	CAISVRGTEQYF	TGTGCCATCAGTGTCAGGGGTACCGAGCAGTACTTC
TRBV19	TRBJ1-3	few	NA	CASSIKSSGNTIYF	TGTGCCAGTAGTATAAAGAGCTCTGGAAACACCATATATTTT
TRBV10-3	TRBJ1-5	NA	TRBD1	CAISAGQGARNQPQHF	TGTGCCATCAGCGCGGGACAGGGGGCTCGCAATCAGCCCCAGCATTTT
TRBV11-2	TRBJ2-3	NA	TRBD1	CASSLGTGPIITDTQYF	TGTGCCAGCAGCTTAGGGACAGGGCCCATAATCACAGATACGCAGTATTTT
TRBV13	TRBJ2-2	few	TRBD2	CASSLEASGGLGPTNTGELFF	TGTGCCAGCAGCTTAGAGGCTAGCGGGGGCCTAGGGCCCACGAACACCGGGGAGCTGTTTTTT
TRBV19	TRBJ1-2	NA	TRBD1	CASSPDREGYTF	TGTGCCAGTAGTCCGGACAGGGAAGGCTACACCTTC
TRBV18	TRBJ2-5	NA	TRBD1	CASSPPTGTGEETQYF	TGTGCCAGCTCACCACCGACCGGGACAGGGGAGGAGACCCAGTACTTC
TRBV5-1	TRBJ1-1	NA	NA	CASSPGVGTEAFF	TGCGCCAGCAGCCCCGGGGTGGGCACTGAAGCTTTCTTT
TRBV7-8	TRBJ2-2	NA	TRBD2	CASSPGRRTTPGELFF	TGTGCCAGCAGCCCCGGGAGGCGGACAACGCCCGGGGAGCTGTTTTTT
TRBV6-1	TRBJ2-1	NA	TRBD2	CASSGATSGTYNEQFF	TGTGCCAGCAGTGGGGCTACTAGCGGTACCTACAATGAGCAGTTCTTC
TRBV7-3	TRBJ2-5	once	NA	CASSPRYPRGETQYF	TGTGCCAGCAGCCCAAGATACCCTCGCGGGGAGACCCAGTACTTC
TRBV5-4	TRBJ2-5	few	TRBD2	CASSLAASGGQETQYF	TGTGCCAGCAGCTTGGCTGCTAGCGGGGGCCAAGAGACCCAGTACTTC
TRBV19	TRBJ2-3	NA	NA	CASSPLGLEDTQYF	TGTGCCAGTAGTCCGCTAGGTTTAGAAGATACGCAGTATTTT
TRBV7-2	TRBJ2-2	NA	TRBD2	CASSQRAGGPLGGELFF	TGTGCCAGCAGCCAGCGGGCGGGGGGGCCGCTAGGCGGGGAGCTGTTTTTT
TRBV29-1	TRBJ2-5	NA	TRBD1	CSTRTGGGQETQYF	TGCAGCACAAGGACAGGGGGGGGTCAAGAGACCCAGTACTTC
TRBV30	TRBJ1-1	few	NA	CAWKTGEAFF	TGTGCCTGGAAGACGGGTGAAGCTTTCTTT
TRBV6-1	TRBJ2-7	NA	TRBD2	CAGGGYSGYEQYF	TGTGCCGGCGGGGGTTATTCGGGATACGAGCAGTACTTC
TRBV2	TRBJ1-1	NA	NA	CASSELRPNTEAFF	TGTGCCAGCAGTGAACTCAGGCCGAACACTGAAGCTTTCTTT
TRBV10-3	TRBJ1-3	NA	TRBD1	CAISGTGLVAGNTIYF	TGTGCCATCAGCGGGACAGGGTTGGTTGCTGGAAACACCATATATTTT
TRBV30	TRBJ2-4	NA	TRBD1	CAHRGPNIQYF	TGTGCCCACAGGGGCCCAAACATTCAGTACTTC
TRBV19	TRBJ2-7	NA	NA	CASKPGLTSYEQYF	TGTGCCAGTAAACCGGGACTGACTTCGTACGAGCAGTACTTC
TRBV2	TRBJ1-2	few	NA	CASPQEYGYTF	TGTGCCAGCCCCCAAGAGTATGGCTACACCTTC
TRBV6-1	TRBJ1-1	NA	TRBD1	CASSEKVRDRGRTEAFF	TGTGCCAGCAGTGAAAAAGTGAGAGACAGGGGGCGAACTGAAGCTTTCTTT
TRBV7-2	TRBJ2-5	NA	NA	CASSSGLAETQYF	TGTGCCAGCAGCTCCGGGTTAGCCGAGACCCAGTACTTC
TRBV19	TRBJ1-5	few	TRBD1	CASSILPTGVDGNQPQHF	TGTGCCAGTAGTATTCTCCCCACAGGGGTCGACGGCAATCAGCCCCAGCATTTT
TRBV27	TRBJ1-5	NA	NA	CASTRVSQPQHF	TGTGCCAGCACTCGCGTGTCTCAGCCCCAGCATTTT
TRBV6-5	TRBJ1-1	NA	TRBD1	CASSYVGTATEAFF	TGTGCCAGCAGTTACGTTGGGACAGCCACTGAAGCTTTCTTT
TRBV7-2	TRBJ1-2	NA	NA	CATSNYGYTF	TGTGCCACCTCGAACTATGGCTACACCTTC
TRBV6-4	TRBJ2-3	NA	TRBD2	CASSTGGGTDTQYF	TGTGCCAGCAGTACCGGGGGGGGCACAGATACGCAGTATTTT